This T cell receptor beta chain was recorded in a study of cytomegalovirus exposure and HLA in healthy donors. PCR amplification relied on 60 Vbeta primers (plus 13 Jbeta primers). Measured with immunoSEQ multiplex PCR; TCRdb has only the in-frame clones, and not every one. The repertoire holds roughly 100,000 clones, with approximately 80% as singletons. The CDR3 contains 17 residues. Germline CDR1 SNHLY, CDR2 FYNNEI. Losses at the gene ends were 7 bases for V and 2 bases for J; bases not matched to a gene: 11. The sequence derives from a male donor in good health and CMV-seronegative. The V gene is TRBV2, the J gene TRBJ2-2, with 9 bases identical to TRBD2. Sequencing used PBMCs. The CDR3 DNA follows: TGTGCCAGCAAGGTGGCTAGCGGGAATCGAAACACCGGGGAGCTGTTTTTT. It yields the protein CASKVASGNRNTGELFF.